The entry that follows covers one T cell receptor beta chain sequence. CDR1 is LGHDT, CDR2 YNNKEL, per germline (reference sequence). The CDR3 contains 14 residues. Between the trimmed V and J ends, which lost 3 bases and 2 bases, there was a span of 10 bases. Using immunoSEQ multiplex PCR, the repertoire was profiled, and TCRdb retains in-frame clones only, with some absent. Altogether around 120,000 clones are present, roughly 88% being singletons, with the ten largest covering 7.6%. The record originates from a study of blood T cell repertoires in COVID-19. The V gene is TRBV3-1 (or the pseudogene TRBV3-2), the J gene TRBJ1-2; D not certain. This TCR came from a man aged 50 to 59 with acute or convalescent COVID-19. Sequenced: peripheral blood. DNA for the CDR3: TGTGCCAGCAGCCACACGGTCCAAAACTATGGCTACACCTTC. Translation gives CASSHTVQNYGYTF.